These T cell receptor beta chains were read from a single sample in a study of memory CD4+ T cells and cytomegalovirus serostatus. Assay used: immunoSEQ multiplex PCR; TCRdb lists only in-frame clones, some missing. Of 55,000 to 80,000 clones detected, about 75% appear once; the ten largest clones hold 4% to 5%. Input material: memory CD4+ T cells from blood. The origin of the receptors is an adult in good health and CMV-seropositive. The CDR3 runs from the conserved cysteine through the conserved F or W. The D gene is left open where the match is weak. Size is stated for part of the rows, as once, few or many counts, or as a class when the clone is expanded.

- | 15 | - | TRBJ1-1 | TRBV4-1 | CASSPSPGLMGEAFF | TGCGCCAGCAGCCCCTCCCCGGGATTGATGGGTGAAGCTTTCTTT
- | 15 | - | TRBJ1-1 | TRBV11-2 | CASTKQGQAGTEAFF | TGTGCCAGCACCAAACAGGGCCAGGCTGGGACTGAAGCTTTCTTT
- | 13 | - | TRBJ1-5 | TRBV2 | CASRRDSNQPQHF | TGTGCCAGCCGACGGGATAGCAATCAGCCCCAGCATTTT
- | 13 | - | TRBJ2-7 | TRBV5-5 | CASSLAGQSEQYF | TGTGCCAGCAGCTTGGCAGGACAGAGCGAGCAGTACTTC
- | 15 | - | TRBJ2-3 | TRBV11-2 | CASSLQPTSTDTQYF | TGTGCCAGCAGCTTGCAGCCTACTAGCACAGATACGCAGTATTTT
- | 14 | TRBD1 | TRBJ1-2 | TRBV28 | CASQDRTQRSGYTF | TGTGCCAGTCAGGACAGGACACAGAGGAGTGGCTACACCTTC
- | 14 | - | TRBJ1-4 | TRBV28 | CASSQGGREEKLFF | TGTGCCAGCAGCCAAGGGGGAAGGGAAGAAAAACTGTTTTTT
- | 13 | TRBD2 | TRBJ2-7 | TRBV13 | CASSSSGGYEQYF | TGTGCCAGCAGCTCTAGCGGGGGGTACGAGCAGTACTTC
once | 14 | TRBD1 | TRBJ2-7 | TRBV5-1 | CASSWGQGSYEQYF | TGCGCCAGCAGCTGGGGACAGGGGAGCTACGAGCAGTACTTC
- | 16 | TRBD2 | TRBJ2-3 | TRBV10-3 | CAISGTSGYSTDTQYF | TGTGCCATCAGCGGGACTAGCGGGTATAGCACAGATACGCAGTATTTT
- | 12 | - | TRBJ2-3 | TRBV7-3 | CASSHVQDTQYF | TGTGCCAGCAGCCATGTTCAGGATACGCAGTATTTT
- | 15 | - | TRBJ1-3 | TRBV7-2 | CASSTDTKTGNTIYF | TGTGCCAGCAGCACAGACACGAAGACTGGAAACACCATATATTTT
few | 16 | - | TRBJ2-2 | TRBV2 | CASSTPATVPTGELFF | TGTGCCAGCAGTACCCCCGCGACGGTCCCCACCGGGGAGCTGTTTTTT
- | 14 | TRBD1 | TRBJ1-5 | TRBV19 | CASSITGVAQPQHF | TGTGCCAGTAGTATCACAGGGGTAGCTCAGCCCCAGCATTTT
- | 17 | TRBD1 | TRBJ2-3 | TRBV5-5 | CASSLGEGTGRADTQYF | TGTGCCAGCAGCTTGGGAGAAGGGACAGGGCGGGCAGATACGCAGTATTTT
- | 16 | - | TRBJ2-7 | TRBV5-1 | CASSSAGTGSSYEQYF | TGCGCCAGCAGCTCGGCCGGGACGGGCAGCTCCTACGAGCAGTACTTC
once | 17 | TRBD2 | TRBJ2-5 | TRBV4-1 | CASSQGLLAGGPETQYF | TGCGCCAGCAGCCAAGGCTTACTAGCGGGAGGGCCTGAGACCCAGTACTTC
- | 16 | - | TRBJ1-1 | TRBV28 | CASRPRQAVRQTEAFF | TGTGCCAGCAGACCCCGACAGGCGGTCCGGCAGACTGAAGCTTTCTTT
- | 15 | - | TRBJ1-4 | TRBV7-9 | CASSLGGQINEKLFF | TGTGCCAGCAGCTTAGGAGGGCAGATAAATGAAAAACTGTTTTTT
- | 14 | TRBD1 | TRBJ2-5 | TRBV30 | CAWSKGGWYETQYF | TGTGCCTGGAGCAAAGGGGGCTGGTACGAGACCCAGTACTTC
- | 16 | - | TRBJ2-4 | TRBV6-1 | CASSEVTVPPDDIQYF | TGTGCCAGCAGTGAAGTTACAGTCCCGCCAGATGACATTCAGTACTTC
- | 14 | - | TRBJ2-1 | TRBV5-6 | CASSLQGSNNEQFF | TGTGCCAGCAGCTTGCAGGGTAGTAACAATGAGCAGTTCTTC
few | 18 | TRBD2 | TRBJ2-3 | TRBV5-1 | CASSSPSTGGIRRDTQYF | TGCGCCAGCAGCTCGCCTTCGACGGGGGGTATTAGGCGTGATACGCAGTATTTT
few | 13 | - | TRBJ1-3 | TRBV4-1 | CASSQHGSNTIYF | TGCGCCAGCAGCCAACACGGATCAAACACCATATATTTT
- | 15 | - | TRBJ1-3 | TRBV9 | CASSVGPISGNTIYF | TGTGCCAGCAGCGTAGGACCGATCTCTGGAAACACCATATATTTT